A single sample gave rise to the 26 T cell receptor beta chains below, sequenced in a study of TIL therapy for anti-PD-1-resistant metastatic lung cancer. The libraries were made with immunoSEQ v3. TCRdb keeps only in-frame clones here, not all; method: immunoSEQ multiplex PCR. The sample consists of more than 90,000 clones, 65% of them appearing once. Time point of the sample: pre-treatment sample, taken before nivolumab and TIL therapy. Most excised metastases sampled were pleural nodules or supraclavicular lymph nodes. Sample: tumor tissue, taken at baseline. All receptors derive from a person aged 25-85 years with non-small cell lung cancer.

V usage is TRBV28 and J usage is TRBJ2-1, with a possible D match to TRBD2 (5 bases). The CDR3 totals 13 residues. Germline V lookup: CDR1 MDHEN, CDR2 SYDVKM. V lost 3 bases and J lost 7, with 10 bases in between. CDR3 nucleotides: TGTGCCAGCAGTTTGGGAGTGGTAAATGAGCAGTTCTTC. This encodes CASSLGVVNEQFF.

The chain employs TRBV24-1 and TRBJ2-3; the match to TRBD1 covers 8 bases. V trimming: 6 bases; J trimming: 6 bases; junction bases outside the gene matches: 13. This CDR3 comprises 16 residues. The germline CDR1 and CDR2 sequences are KGHDR and SFDVKD. The chain's CDR3 is CATSPGTGAPYDTQYF. DNA of the CDR3: TGTGCCACCAGTCCCGGGACAGGAGCCCCTTATGATACGCAGTATTTT.

This clone was observed a handful of times. This sequence joins TRBV20-1 and TRBJ1-5, with 7 bases fitting TRBD1. Trimming at V came to 3 bases and at J to 7 bases, leaving 6 bases not matched to a gene. Germline V gene data show CDR1 as DFQATT and CDR2 as SNEGSKA (reference sequence). The CDR3 length is 13 residues. The CDR3 loop reads CSASRPGGQPQHF. The CDR3 bases are TGCAGTGCTAGTCGGCCAGGGGGACAGCCCCAGCATTTT.

This clone was seen more than once but under ten times. The chain uses TRBV6-5 and TRBJ2-3; D is possibly TRBD1 (6 bases). This CDR3 has 14 amino acids. V lost 5 bases and J lost 1, with 10 bases in between. Germline-derived CDR1 and CDR2 are MNHEY and SVGAGI. The CDR3 coding sequence is TGTGCCAGCAGTCCCCGACAGGGCACAGATACGCAGTATTTT. Amino acid sequence: CASSPRQGTDTQYF.

The chain has TRBV5-6 and TRBJ2-1; D gene ambiguous. CDR1 and CDR2 (germline): SGHDT, YYEEEE. This CDR3 region has 14 residues. The CDR3 here is CVFTTFRSYNEQFF. CDR3 DNA sequence: TGTGTCTTTACTACATTCCGCTCCTACAATGAGCAGTTCTTC.

V is TRBV18 and J is TRBJ2-1; D not certain. The V gene's germline CDR1 is KGHSH and CDR2 LQKENI. The germline V and J ends were trimmed by 6 bases and 9 bases, with 9 bases remaining between them. CDR3 length: 11 residues. This chain's CDR3 is CASSPLGEQFF. In DNA form, the CDR3 reads TGTGCCAGCTCCCCATTAGGTGAGCAGTTCTTC.

The chain recombines TRBV10-3 with TRBJ1-1, with D hard to call. The V end was cut by 2 bases, the J end by 4 bases, with 14 bases between. CDR1 is ENHRY and CDR2 is SYGVKD in the germline V gene. The CDR3 loop spans 15 amino acids. The CDR3 region is CAISEAVARGTEAFF. The DNA for the CDR3 is TGTGCCATCAGTGAGGCGGTCGCCCGGGGCACTGAAGCTTTCTTT.

CDR3 nucleotides: TGTGCCAGCAGCTCCAGGACGGGGCGGGAAATGTTTTACGAGCAGTACTTC. Protein sequence: CASSSRTGREMFYEQYF. This rearrangement joins TRBV7-6 to TRBJ2-7, with D possibly TRBD2 on 6 matching bases. Germline values: CDR1 SGHVS, CDR2 FNYEAQ. Deletions cut 4 bases from V and 4 bases from J, with 23 bases between. The CDR3 spans 17 residues. The whole variable domain, filled in from reference TRBV7-6 and TRBJ2-7, reads GAGVSQSPRYKVTKRGQDVALRCDPISGHVSLYWYRQALGQGPEFLTYFNYEAQQDKSGLPNDRFSAERPEGSISTLTIQRTEQRDSAMYRCASSSRTGREMFYEQYFGPGTRLTVT.

This clone occurred once. The V and J genes are TRBV6-5 and TRBJ1-4, with a tentative D call TRBD1 (6 bases). The CDR3 sequence is 15 residues long. The V gene lost 2 bases and the J gene lost 0 bases, with 7 bases spanning the gap. Germline V gene sequence: CDR1 MNHEY, CDR2 SVGAGI. CDR3 nucleotides: TGTGCCAGCAGTTACGAGGGGGCAACTAATGAAAAACTGTTTTTT. Translating it yields CASSYEGATNEKLFF.

Ten or more counts support this clone. V is TRBV4-3 and J is TRBJ2-5, with 11 nucleotides matching TRBD1. With V trimmed by 5 bases and J by 5 bases, 13 bases remained unmatched. This CDR3 contains 17 residues. Germline loops: CDR1 LGHNA, CDR2 YSLEER. The DNA of the CDR3 is TGCGCCAGCAGCTCAACTGCCGGGACAGGGGGTCCGGAGACCCAGTACTTC. This encodes CASSSTAGTGGPETQYF.

The chain uses TRBV19 and TRBJ2-1; D remains unclear. Trimming pared 11 bases from V and 2 bases from J, leaving 10 bases between. Looked up from germline, CDR1 is LNHDA and CDR2 is SQIVND (reference sequence). The CDR3 covers 12 residues. CDR3 sequence (DNA): TGTGCCTCCTCTGCCCCCTACAATGAGCAGTTCTTC. This translates into CASSAPYNEQFF.

The chain links TRBV7-2 to TRBJ1-3, with D unresolved. CDR3 length: 12 residues. The germline gives CDR1 SGHTA, CDR2 FQGNSA. The germline V and J ends were trimmed by 5 bases and 5 bases, with 7 bases remaining between them. This CDR3 reads CASSPQRNTIYF. The CDR3 nucleotides read TGTGCCAGCAGCCCTCAGAGAAACACCATATATTTT.

The rearrangement uses TRBV18 and TRBJ2-5, with 11 bases that match TRBD2. CDR3 length equals 17 residues. Per the germline V gene, CDR1 is KGHSH and CDR2 is LQKENI. With 0 bases clipped from V and 4 bases from J, the junction kept 7 bases outside the gene matches. The CDR3, as DNA: TGTGCCAGCTCACCACCAACTGGACTAGCGGGTGGAGAGACCCAGTACTTC. This gives the protein CASSPPTGLAGGETQYF.

There are a few counts of this clone. The genes are TRBV6-5 and TRBJ1-3; possible D gene TRBD1, 6 bases. From germline, CDR1 is MNHEY and CDR2 SVGAGI. The CDR3 is 15 amino acids. Trimming left V 5 bases short and J 0 bases short, with 11 bases between. In DNA, the CDR3 is TGTGCCAGCAGTATAGACAGGTACTCTGGAAACACCATATATTTT. Translating gives CASSIDRYSGNTIYF.

This clone was counted only a few times. The V and J genes are TRBV7-3 and TRBJ2-6; the match to TRBD1 covers 10 bases. Losses at the gene ends were 4 bases for V and 2 bases for J; bases not matched to a gene: 2. Germline V gene lookup returns CDR1 SGHTA and CDR2 FQGTGA. There are 16 residues in the CDR3. This chain's CDR3 is CASSSGQGAGANVLTF. CDR3 nucleotide sequence: TGTGCCAGCAGCTCTGGACAGGGGGCTGGGGCCAACGTCCTGACTTTC.

This chain links TRBV6-6 with TRBJ2-2, with 13 nucleotides matching TRBD2. J lost 3 bases, V lost 5 bases, and 6 bases had no gene match. The CDR3 loop spans 17 amino acids. Germline CDR1 is MNHNY and CDR2 is SVGAGI (reference sequence). As DNA, the CDR3 is TGTGCCAGCAGTCGTACTAGCGGGAGGGCCTACACCGGGGAGCTGTTTTTT. It specifies CASSRTSGRAYTGELFF.

J is TRBJ1-3 and V is TRBV3-1 (or the pseudogene TRBV3-2); D unresolved. This CDR3 has 19 amino acids. Looked up from germline, CDR1 is LGHDT and CDR2 is YNNKEL (reference sequence). The V end lost 0 bases, the J end lost 0 bases, and 18 bases lay between the germline ends. The CDR3 is CASSQEVPWVASSGNTIYF. DNA of the CDR3: TGTGCCAGCAGCCAAGAAGTCCCCTGGGTGGCGAGCTCTGGAAACACCATATATTTT.

This clone was recorded only once. The rearrangement uses TRBV5-6 and TRBJ2-3; D is possibly TRBD1 or TRBD2 (5 bases each). This CDR3 contains 15 residues. Trimming removed 4 bases at V and 5 bases at J, with 17 bases between. Germline lookup yields CDR1 SGHDT and CDR2 YYEEEE. The CDR3 sequence: CASSVNRVGGDTQYF. DNA for the CDR3: TGTGCCAGCAGCGTTAATAGGGTTGGGGGAGATACGCAGTATTTT. Filled out from reference TRBV5-6 and TRBJ2-3, the complete variable domain reads DAGVTQSPTHLIKTRGQQVTLRCSPKSGHDTVSWYQQALGQGPQFIFQYYEEEERQRGNFPDRFSGHQFPNYSSELNVNALLLGDSALYLCASSVNRVGGDTQYFGPGTRLTVL.

This clone was seen a single time. V usage is TRBV19 and J usage is TRBJ1-5, with a possible D match to TRBD1 (6 bases). Trimming shortened V by 6 bases and J by 4 bases, and 13 bases separated the two germline ends. Germline V gives CDR1 LNHDA, CDR2 SQIVND (reference sequence). This CDR3 is built from 14 residues. The CDR3 coding sequence is TGTGCCAGTAGCCGGACAGAACTTAATCAGCCCCAGCATTTT. Its protein is CASSRTELNQPQHF.

This clone appeared many times. The chain couples TRBV9 to TRBJ1-3; D remains ambiguous. The V end lost 0 bases, the J end lost 0 bases, and 7 bases lay between the germline ends. This CDR3 is built from 15 residues. The germline V gene encodes CDR1 SGDLS and CDR2 YYNGEE. CDR3 nucleotides: TGTGCCAGCAGCGTAGGGGGAGTCTCTGGAAACACCATATATTTT. It yields the protein CASSVGGVSGNTIYF.

The chain links TRBV28 to TRBJ2-4; TRBD2 might be the D (5 bases). Between the trimmed V and J ends, which lost 6 bases and 2 bases, there was a span of 11 bases. This CDR3 is 14 amino acids long. Germline CDR1 and CDR2: MDHEN and SYDVKM. CDR3 DNA: TGTGCCAGCAGGCTGGGGAGTCCCAAAAACATTCAGTACTTC. Translated: CASRLGSPKNIQYF.

This chain links TRBV6-5 with TRBJ1-5; D gene unclear. Germline lookup yields CDR1 MNHEY and CDR2 SVGAGI. V gave up 0 bases and J gave up 3 bases, with 3 bases separating them. The CDR3 is 13 amino acids. CDR3 residues: CASSYSANQPQHF. In nucleotides, the CDR3 is TGTGCCAGCAGTTACTCGGCCAATCAGCCCCAGCATTTT.

The CDR3 here is CASSDSSFGNEQFF. Written as DNA, the CDR3 is TGTGCCAGCAGTGACTCGTCATTTGGAAATGAGCAGTTCTTC. The V call is TRBV6-4, the J call TRBJ2-1; D is undetermined. Trimming removed 0 bases at V and 7 bases at J, with 10 bases between. CDR1 MRHNA and CDR2 SNTAGT come from the germline V gene. This CDR3 has 14 amino acids.

The chain has TRBV14 and TRBJ1-5; no clear D. Germline-derived CDR1 and CDR2 are SGHDN and FVKESK. This CDR3 region has 13 residues. The ends were cut back, 5 bases at V and 3 bases at J, with 8 bases in the middle. The CDR3: CASSEDLNQPQHF. The CDR3 nucleotides are TGTGCCAGCAGCGAGGACCTCAATCAGCCCCAGCATTTT.

The genes are TRBV3-1 (or the pseudogene TRBV3-2) and TRBJ1-2; 11 bases are shared with TRBD1. Trimming took 4 bases from V and 7 from J; bases not matched to a gene: 8. Germline V lookup: CDR1 LGHDT, CDR2 YNNKEL (reference sequence). The CDR3 runs to 15 residues. CDR3 residues: CASSPTGTGGSGYTF. The CDR3 DNA reads TGTGCCAGCAGCCCGACGGGGACAGGGGGATCTGGCTACACCTTC.

This chain joins TRBV4-1 and TRBJ1-5, with 8 bases lining up with TRBD1. The V gene end was trimmed by 4 bases and the J gene end by 3 bases; junction bases not matched to a gene: 5. Germline V gene lookup returns CDR1 MGHRA and CDR2 YSYEKL. The CDR3 covers 15 residues. CDR3 sequence reads: CASSPRTGNNQPQHF. Here the CDR3 DNA reads TGCGCCAGCAGCCCTAGGACAGGGAACAATCAGCCCCAGCATTTT.